The 3 T cell receptor beta chains presented below share a single source sample, sequenced in a study of T cells in Graves' hyperthyroidism and ophthalmopathy (dated by TCRdb to between 2017 and 2020). Libraries were made using multiplex PCR. Instrument on record: Illumina HiSeq 2000. The TCR beta CDR3 regions were amplified from RNA transcripts. The first round of RT-PCR for the TCR CDR3 was performed with the HTBI primer set and the Qiagen OneStep RT-PCR kit. TCRdb redid the processing of the public reads, applying fastp at Q25 and MiXCR, and retained in-frame beta chains. Rows matching on CDR3 protein sequence are summarized as one entry with the most common DNA and genes. The sample table records hundreds of thousands of distinct CDR3 sequences; 15% to 20% of these occur just once. The top ten hold about half of the sample. The sample was blood. The receptors originated from a man in his forties with Graves' ophthalmopathy.

In its sample, this clonotype was seen many times. The J gene is TRBJ1-2, the V gene TRBV30; D may be TRBD1 (6 bases). V was cut by 3 bases and J by 6 bases, with 20 bases left in between. CDR1 and CDR2 (germline): GTSNPN, SVGIG (reference sequence). The CDR3 extends over 15 amino acids. The CDR3 here is CAWRSGLGARNGYTF. In nucleotides, the CDR3 is TGTGCCTGGAGATCGGGGTTGGGGGCGCGGAATGGCTACACCTTC.

This clonotype was detected ten times or more. The J gene is TRBJ1-5, the V gene TRBV30; D unclear. CDR1 and CDR2 from the germline V gene are GTSNPN and SVGIG (reference sequence). Trimming took 0 bases from V and 6 from J, leaving 9 bases between them. The CDR3 consists of 13 residues. For the CDR3, the DNA is TGTGCCTGGAGTGTCATCCTCGGTCAGCCCCAGCATTTT. Its protein is CAWSVILGQPQHF.

There are many counts of this clonotype. This chain uses TRBV20-1 with TRBJ2-5, with TRBD1 identical over 9 bases. Germline loops: CDR1 DFQATT, CDR2 SNEGSKA (reference sequence). The CDR3 is made up of 15 amino acids. With 5 bases clipped from V and 4 bases from J, the junction kept 11 bases outside the gene matches. The CDR3 is CSAQGGPGQGETQYF. CDR3 nucleotide sequence: TGCAGTGCTCAGGGGGGCCCGGGACAGGGAGAGACCCAGTACTTC.